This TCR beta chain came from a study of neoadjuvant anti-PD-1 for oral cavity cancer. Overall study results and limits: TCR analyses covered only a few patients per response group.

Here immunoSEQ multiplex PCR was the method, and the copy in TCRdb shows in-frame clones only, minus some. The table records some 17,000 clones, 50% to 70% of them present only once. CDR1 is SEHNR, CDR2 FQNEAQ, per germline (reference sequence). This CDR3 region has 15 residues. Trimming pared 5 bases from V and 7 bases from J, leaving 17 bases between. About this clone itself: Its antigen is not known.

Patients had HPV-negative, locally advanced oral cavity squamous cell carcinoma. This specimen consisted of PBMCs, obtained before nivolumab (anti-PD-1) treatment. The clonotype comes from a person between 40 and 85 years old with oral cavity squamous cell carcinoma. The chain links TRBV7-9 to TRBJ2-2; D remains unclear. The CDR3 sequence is CASSPRTASDGELFF. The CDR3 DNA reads TGTGCCAGCAGCCCTCGGACGGCTTCCGACGGGGAGCTGTTTTTT.